This T cell receptor (beta chain) was documented in a study of blood T cell repertoires in COVID-19. This clone appeared a few times. Trimming cost V 0 bases and J 4 bases, with 8 bases left between them. CDR3 length: 14 amino acids. Germline CDR1 is SGHRS and CDR2 is YFSETQ. The repertoire was sequenced with immunoSEQ multiplex PCR; TCRdb's copy has only in-frame clones and lacks some. The sample lists 150,000 to 200,000 clones, over 90% seen once, with under 2% in the top ten. Sequenced: peripheral blood. This TCR was recovered from a woman in her sixties or seventies with COVID-19, enrolled during active disease. The rearrangement uses TRBV5-1 and TRBJ1-5; D gene uncertain. CDR3 in DNA: TGCGCCAGCAGCTTGGAATCCAGGAATCAGCCCCAGCATTTT. The encoded protein is CASSLESRNQPQHF.